A single T cell receptor beta chain is shown here with its context. These data are taken from a study of blood T cell repertoires in COVID-19. V lost 0 bases and J lost 7; bases outside the gene matches: 6. There are 16 residues in the CDR3. The V gene's germline CDR1 is KGHSH and CDR2 LQKENI. This table comes from immunoSEQ multiplex PCR, and its TCRdb copy is limited to in-frame clones, with some not included. The table records 250,000 to 400,000 clones, around 87% of them present only once. The TCR comes from a man aged 50-60 years with active or convalescent COVID-19. V and J are TRBV18 and TRBJ2-1; 10 bases line up with TRBD2. Sample: peripheral blood. The CDR3 bases are TGTGCCAGCTCACCACCTAGCGGGAGGTGGGAGAATGAGCAGTTCTTC. Translating it yields CASSPPSGRWENEQFF.